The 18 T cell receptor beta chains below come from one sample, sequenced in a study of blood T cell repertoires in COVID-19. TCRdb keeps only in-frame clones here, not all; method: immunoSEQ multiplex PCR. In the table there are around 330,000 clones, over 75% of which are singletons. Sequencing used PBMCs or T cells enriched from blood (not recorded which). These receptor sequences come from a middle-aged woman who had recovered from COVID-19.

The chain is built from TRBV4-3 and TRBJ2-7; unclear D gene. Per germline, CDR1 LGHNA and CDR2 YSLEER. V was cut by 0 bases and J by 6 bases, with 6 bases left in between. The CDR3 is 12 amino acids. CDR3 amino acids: CASSQESTEQYF. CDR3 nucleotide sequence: TGCGCCAGCAGCCAAGAGTCTACCGAGCAGTACTTC.

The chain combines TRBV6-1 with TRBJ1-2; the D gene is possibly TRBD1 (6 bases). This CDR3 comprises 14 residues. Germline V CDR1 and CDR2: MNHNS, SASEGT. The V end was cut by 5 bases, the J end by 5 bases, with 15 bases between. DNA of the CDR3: TGTGCCAGCAGTCCTCCTCAGGGGTTGTATGGCTACACCTTC. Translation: CASSPPQGLYGYTF.

As DNA, the CDR3 is TGTGCCAGCAGCTTCGACAGACTAGGAGCTTTCTTT. Translation: CASSFDRLGAFF. The chain carries TRBV13 and TRBJ1-1, with D possibly being TRBD1 (5 bases). The CDR3 runs to 12 residues. Germline V lookup: CDR1 PRHDT, CDR2 FYEKMQ (reference sequence). Trimming left V 3 bases short and J 10 bases short, with 12 bases between.

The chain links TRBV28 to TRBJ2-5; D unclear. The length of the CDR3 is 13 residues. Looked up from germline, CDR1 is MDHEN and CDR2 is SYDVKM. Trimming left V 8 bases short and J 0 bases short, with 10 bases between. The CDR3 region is CASSPTDQETQYF. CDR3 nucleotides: TGTGCCAGCTCCCCAACGGACCAAGAGACCCAGTACTTC.

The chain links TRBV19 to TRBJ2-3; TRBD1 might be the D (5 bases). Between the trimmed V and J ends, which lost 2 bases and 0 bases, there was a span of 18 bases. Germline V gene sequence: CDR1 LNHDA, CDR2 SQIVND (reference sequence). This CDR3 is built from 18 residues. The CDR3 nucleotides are TGTGCCAGTAGTATACCCCGATGGGGCGGATCTAGCACAGATACGCAGTATTTT. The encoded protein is CASSIPRWGGSSTDTQYF. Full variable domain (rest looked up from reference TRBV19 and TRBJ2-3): DGGITQSPKYLFRKEGQNVTLSCEQNLNHDAMYWYRQDPGQGLRLIYYSQIVNDFQKGDIAEGYSVSREKKESFPLTVTSAQKNPTAFYLCASSIPRWGGSSTDTQYFGPGTRLTVL.

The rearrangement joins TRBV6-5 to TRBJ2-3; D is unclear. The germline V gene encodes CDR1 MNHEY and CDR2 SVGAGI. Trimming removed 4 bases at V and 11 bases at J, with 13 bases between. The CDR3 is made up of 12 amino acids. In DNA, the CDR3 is TGTGCCAGCAGTTCCCCTCCGCTCGGGCAGTATTTT. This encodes CASSSPPLGQYF.

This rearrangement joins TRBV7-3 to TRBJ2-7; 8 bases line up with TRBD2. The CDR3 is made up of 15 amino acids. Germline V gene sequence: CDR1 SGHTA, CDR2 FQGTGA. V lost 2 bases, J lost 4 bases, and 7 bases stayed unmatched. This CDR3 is CASSLDPSGSYEQYF. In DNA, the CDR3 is TGTGCCAGCAGCTTAGATCCTAGCGGGTCTTACGAGCAGTACTTC.

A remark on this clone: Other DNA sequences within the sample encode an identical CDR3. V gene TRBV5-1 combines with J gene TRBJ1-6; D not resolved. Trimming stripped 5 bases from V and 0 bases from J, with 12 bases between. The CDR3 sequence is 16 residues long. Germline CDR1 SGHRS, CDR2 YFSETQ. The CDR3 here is CASSLTRSSYNSPLHF. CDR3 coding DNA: TGCGCCAGCAGTTTGACACGGAGCTCCTATAATTCACCCCTCCACTTT.

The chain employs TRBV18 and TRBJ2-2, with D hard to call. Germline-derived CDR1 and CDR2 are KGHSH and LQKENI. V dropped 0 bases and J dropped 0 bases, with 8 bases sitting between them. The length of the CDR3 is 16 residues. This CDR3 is CASSPPAAPNTGELFF. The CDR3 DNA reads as TGTGCCAGCTCACCACCGGCCGCTCCGAACACCGGGGAGCTGTTTTTT.

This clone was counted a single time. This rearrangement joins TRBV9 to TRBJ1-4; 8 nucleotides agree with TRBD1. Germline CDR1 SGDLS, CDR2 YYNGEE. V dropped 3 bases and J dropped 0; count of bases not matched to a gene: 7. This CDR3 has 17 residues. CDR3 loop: CASSAGDRPATNEKLFF. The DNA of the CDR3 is TGTGCCAGCAGCGCGGGGGACAGGCCTGCAACTAATGAAAAACTGTTTTTT.

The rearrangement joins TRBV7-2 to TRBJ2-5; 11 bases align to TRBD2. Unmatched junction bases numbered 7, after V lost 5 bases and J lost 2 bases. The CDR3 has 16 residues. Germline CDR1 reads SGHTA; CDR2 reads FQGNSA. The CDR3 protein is CASSTSGTSGQETQYF. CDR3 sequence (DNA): TGTGCCAGCAGCACCTCGGGGACTAGCGGACAAGAGACCCAGTACTTC.

In DNA, the CDR3 is TGTGCCACCGGCCGGGGGTCAACGGGCACTGAAGCTTTCTTT. Residues: CATGRGSTGTEAFF. The chain carries TRBV27 and TRBJ1-1, with D possibly being TRBD1 (5 bases). Germline V CDR1 and CDR2: MNHEY, SMNVEV (reference sequence). The CDR3 is 14 amino acids. V was clipped by 10 bases and J by 4 bases, with 19 bases between them.

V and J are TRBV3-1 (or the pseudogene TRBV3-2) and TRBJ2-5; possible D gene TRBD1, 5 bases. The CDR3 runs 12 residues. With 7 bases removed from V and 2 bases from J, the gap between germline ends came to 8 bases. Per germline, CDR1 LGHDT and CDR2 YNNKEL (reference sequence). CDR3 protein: CASTGYQETQYF. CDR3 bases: TGTGCCAGCACAGGGTATCAAGAGACCCAGTACTTC.

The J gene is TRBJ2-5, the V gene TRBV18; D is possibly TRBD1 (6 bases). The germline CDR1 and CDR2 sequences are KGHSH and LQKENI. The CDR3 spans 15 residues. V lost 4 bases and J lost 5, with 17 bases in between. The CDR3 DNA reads TGTGCCAGCTCACGTACGACAGGAACCGGGGAGACCCAGTACTTC. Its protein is CASSRTTGTGETQYF.

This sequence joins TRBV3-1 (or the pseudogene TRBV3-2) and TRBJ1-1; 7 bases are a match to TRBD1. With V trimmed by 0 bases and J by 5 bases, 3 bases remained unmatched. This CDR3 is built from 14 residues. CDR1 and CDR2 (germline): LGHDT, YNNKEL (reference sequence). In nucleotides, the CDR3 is TGTGCCAGCAGCCAAGAAGGGGGCTGGACTGAAGCTTTCTTT. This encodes CASSQEGGWTEAFF.

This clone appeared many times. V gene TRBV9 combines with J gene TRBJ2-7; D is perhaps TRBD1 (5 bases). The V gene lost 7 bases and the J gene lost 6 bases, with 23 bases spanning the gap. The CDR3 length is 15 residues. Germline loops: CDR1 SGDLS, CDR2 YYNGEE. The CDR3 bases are TGTGCCAGCGGGGCCCTAGATAGTTGGTCGGGCGAGCAGTACTTC. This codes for CASGALDSWSGEQYF. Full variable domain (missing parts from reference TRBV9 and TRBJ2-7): DSGVTQTPKHLITATGQRVTLRCSPRSGDLSVYWYQQSLDQGLQFLIQYYNGEERAKGNILERFSAQQFPDLHSELNLSSLELGDSALYFCASGALDSWSGEQYFGPGTRLTVT.

In DNA, the CDR3 is TGTGCCAGCAGTTACAGCGCGGAATGGGATGAGCAGTTCTTC. Translation: CASSYSAEWDEQFF. The chain joins TRBV6-5 to TRBJ2-1; D gene uncertain. The germline V and J ends were trimmed by 2 bases and 8 bases, with 13 bases remaining between them. Germline assignment: CDR1 MNHEY and CDR2 SVGAGI. This CDR3 contains 14 residues.

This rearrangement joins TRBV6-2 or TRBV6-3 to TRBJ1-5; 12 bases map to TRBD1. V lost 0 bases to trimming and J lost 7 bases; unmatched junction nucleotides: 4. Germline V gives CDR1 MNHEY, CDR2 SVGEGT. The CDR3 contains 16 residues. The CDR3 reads CASSYSGQGAGQPQHF. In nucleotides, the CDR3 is TGTGCCAGCAGTTACTCGGGACAGGGGGCAGGGCAGCCCCAGCATTTT.